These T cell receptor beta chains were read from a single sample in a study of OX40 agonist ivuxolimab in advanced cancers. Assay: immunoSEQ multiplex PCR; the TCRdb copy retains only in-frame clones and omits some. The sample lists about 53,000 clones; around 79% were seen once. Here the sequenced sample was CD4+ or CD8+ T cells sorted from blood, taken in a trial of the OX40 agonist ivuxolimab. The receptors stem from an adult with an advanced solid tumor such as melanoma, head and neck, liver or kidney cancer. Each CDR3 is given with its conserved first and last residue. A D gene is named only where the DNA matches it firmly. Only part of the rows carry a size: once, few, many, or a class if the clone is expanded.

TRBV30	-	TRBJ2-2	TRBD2	CAWSAGGSNTGELFF	TGTGCCTGGAGTGCCGGCGGGAGTAACACCGGGGAGCTGTTTTTT
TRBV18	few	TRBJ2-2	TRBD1	CASSPRTGMKINTGELFF	TGTGCCAGCTCACCACGGACAGGGATGAAGATAAACACCGGGGAGCTGTTTTTT
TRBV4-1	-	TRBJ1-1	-	CATAPGRRAHRVLMNTEAFF	TGCGCCACCGCGCCGGGGAGACGGGCACACCGCGTTCTCATGAACACTGAAGCTTTCTTT
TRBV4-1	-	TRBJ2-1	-	CASSLGQEGDEQFF	TGCGCCAGCAGCCTGGGACAAGAAGGGGATGAGCAGTTCTTC
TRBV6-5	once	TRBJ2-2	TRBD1	CASTETGGTGELFF	TGTGCCAGCACCGAGACAGGGGGCACCGGGGAGCTGTTTTTT
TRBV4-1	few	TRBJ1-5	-	CASSLDSRGNQPQHF	TGCGCCAGCAGCCTGGACAGCAGGGGAAATCAGCCCCAGCATTTT
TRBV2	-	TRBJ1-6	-	CASRTNMGPLHF	TGTGCCAGCAGGACTAACATGGGACCCCTCCACTTT
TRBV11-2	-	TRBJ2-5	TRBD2	CASSRSSGGTQETQYF	TGTGCCAGCAGCCGAAGTAGCGGGGGAACCCAAGAGACCCAGTACTTC
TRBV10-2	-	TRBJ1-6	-	CASSGGADSSYNSPLHF	TGCGCCAGCAGTGGAGGGGCCGATTCCTCCTATAATTCACCCCTCCACTTT
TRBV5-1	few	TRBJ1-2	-	CASSTGGQANLYGYTF	TGCGCCAGCAGCACTGGCGGTCAGGCCAACCTCTATGGCTACACCTTC
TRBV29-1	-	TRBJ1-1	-	CSVGEEYTEAFF	TGCAGCGTTGGAGAGGAATACACTGAAGCTTTCTTT
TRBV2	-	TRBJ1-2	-	CASSVTGTTNGYTF	TGTGCCAGCAGTGTCACCGGGACTACGAATGGCTACACCTTC
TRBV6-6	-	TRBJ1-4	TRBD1	CASAMTGKREKLFF	TGTGCCAGCGCCATGACAGGGAAGCGAGAAAAACTGTTTTTT
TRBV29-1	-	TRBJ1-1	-	CSVGTSNTEAFF	TGCAGCGTTGGGACCTCGAACACTGAAGCTTTCTTT
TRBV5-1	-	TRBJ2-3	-	CASSLAGTGNTDTQYF	TGCGCCAGCAGCTTGGCCGGGACGGGCAACACAGATACGCAGTATTTT
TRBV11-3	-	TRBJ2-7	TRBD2	CASSPSGTSASYEQYF	TGTGCCAGCAGCCCCTCCGGGACTAGCGCGTCCTACGAGCAGTACTTC
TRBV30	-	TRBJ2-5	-	CAWDWGPETQYF	TGTGCCTGGGACTGGGGGCCAGAGACCCAGTACTTC
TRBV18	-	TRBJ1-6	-	CASSPRASSYNSPLHF	TGTGCCAGCTCACCAAGGGCCAGCTCCTATAATTCACCCCTCCACTTT
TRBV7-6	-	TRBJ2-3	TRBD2	CASSFRGTSGSTDTQYF	TGTGCCAGCAGCTTCCGCGGGACTAGCGGGAGCACAGATACGCAGTATTTT
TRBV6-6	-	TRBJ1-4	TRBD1	CASSSSRDRGSEKLFF	TGTGCCAGCAGTTCATCCCGGGACAGGGGTTCTGAAAAACTGTTTTTT
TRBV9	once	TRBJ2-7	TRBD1	CASSVLTGGDEQYF	TGTGCCAGCAGCGTATTGACAGGGGGTGACGAGCAGTACTTC